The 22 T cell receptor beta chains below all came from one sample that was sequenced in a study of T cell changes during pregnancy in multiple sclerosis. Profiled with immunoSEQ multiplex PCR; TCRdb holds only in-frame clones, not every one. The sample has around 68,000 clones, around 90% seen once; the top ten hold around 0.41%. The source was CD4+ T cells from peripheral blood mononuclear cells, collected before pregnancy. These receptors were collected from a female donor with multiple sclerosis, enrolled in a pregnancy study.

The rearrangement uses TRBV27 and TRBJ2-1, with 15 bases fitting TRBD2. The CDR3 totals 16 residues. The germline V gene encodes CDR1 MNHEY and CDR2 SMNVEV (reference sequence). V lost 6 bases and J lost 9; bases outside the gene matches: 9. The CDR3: CASRGLAGGQSVEQFF. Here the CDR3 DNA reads TGTGCCAGCAGAGGACTAGCGGGAGGGCAGTCGGTTGAGCAGTTCTTC.

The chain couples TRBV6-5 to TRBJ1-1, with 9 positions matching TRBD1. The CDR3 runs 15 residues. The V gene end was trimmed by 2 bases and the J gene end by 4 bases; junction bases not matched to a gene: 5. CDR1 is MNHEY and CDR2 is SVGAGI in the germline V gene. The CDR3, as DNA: TGTGCCAGCAGTTACGGGACAGGGTTTTTCACTGAAGCTTTCTTT. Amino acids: CASSYGTGFFTEAFF.

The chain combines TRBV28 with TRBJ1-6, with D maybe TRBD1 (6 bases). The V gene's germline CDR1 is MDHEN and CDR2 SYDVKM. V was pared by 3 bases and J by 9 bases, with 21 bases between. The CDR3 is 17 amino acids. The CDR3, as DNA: TGTGCCAGCAGTTTGGGGGCGTTCGGTCTTAGGGGTTCACCCCTCCACTTT. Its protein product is CASSLGAFGLRGSPLHF.

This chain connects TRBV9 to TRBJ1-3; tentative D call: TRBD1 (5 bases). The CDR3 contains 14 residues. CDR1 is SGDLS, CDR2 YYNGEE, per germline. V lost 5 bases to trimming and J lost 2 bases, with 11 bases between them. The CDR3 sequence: CASSRTGAGNTIYF. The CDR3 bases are TGTGCCAGCAGTCGTACAGGAGCTGGAAACACCATATATTTT.

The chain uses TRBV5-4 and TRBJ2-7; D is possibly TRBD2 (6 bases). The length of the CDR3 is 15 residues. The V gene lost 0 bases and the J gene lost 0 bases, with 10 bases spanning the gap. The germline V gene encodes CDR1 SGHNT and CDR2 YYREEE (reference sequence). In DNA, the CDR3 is TGTGCCAGCAGCTTGGCCGGGACTCGCTCCTACGAGCAGTACTTC. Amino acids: CASSLAGTRSYEQYF.

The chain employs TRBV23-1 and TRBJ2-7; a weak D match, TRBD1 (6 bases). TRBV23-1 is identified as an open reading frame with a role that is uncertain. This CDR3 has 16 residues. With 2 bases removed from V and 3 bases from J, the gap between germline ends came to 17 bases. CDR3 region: CASSQRMTGTGYEQYF. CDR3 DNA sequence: TGCGCCAGCAGTCAACGGATGACAGGTACGGGCTACGAGCAGTACTTC.

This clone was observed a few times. The CDR3 reads CAVTAGDRNNEKLFF. CDR3 nucleotide sequence: TGTGCCGTAACGGCTGGGGACAGAAATAATGAAAAACTGTTTTTT. This chain links TRBV28 with TRBJ1-4; 7 bases match TRBD1. The germline CDR1 and CDR2 sequences are MDHEN and SYDVKM. CDR3 size: 15 residues. V was clipped by 11 bases and J by 4 bases; unmatched bases: 13.

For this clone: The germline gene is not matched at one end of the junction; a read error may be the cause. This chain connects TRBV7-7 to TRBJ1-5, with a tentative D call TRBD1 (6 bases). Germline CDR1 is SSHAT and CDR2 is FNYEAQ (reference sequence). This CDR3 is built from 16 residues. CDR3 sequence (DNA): TGTGCTAGCAGCCGTGGGACAAACGTTAGCAATCAGCCCCAGCATTTT. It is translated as CASSRGTNVSNQPQHF.

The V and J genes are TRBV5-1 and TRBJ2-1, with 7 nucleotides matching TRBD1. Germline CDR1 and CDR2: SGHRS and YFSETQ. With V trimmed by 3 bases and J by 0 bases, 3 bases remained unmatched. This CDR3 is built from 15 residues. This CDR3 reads CASSWTGSSYNEQFF. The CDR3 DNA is TGCGCCAGCAGCTGGACAGGCAGCTCCTACAATGAGCAGTTCTTC. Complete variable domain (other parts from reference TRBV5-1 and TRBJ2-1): KAGVTQTPRYLIKTRGQQVTLSCSPISGHRSVSWYQQTPGQGLQFLFEYFSETQRNKGNFPGRFSGRQFSNSRSEMNVSTLELGDSALYLCASSWTGSSYNEQFFGPGTRLTVL.

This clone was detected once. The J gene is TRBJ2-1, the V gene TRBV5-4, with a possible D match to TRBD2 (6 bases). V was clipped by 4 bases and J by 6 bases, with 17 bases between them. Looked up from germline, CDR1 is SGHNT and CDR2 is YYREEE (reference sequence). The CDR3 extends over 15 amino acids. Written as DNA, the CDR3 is TGTGCCAGCAGCCCAACCGGGGGAGGTTTCAATGAGCAGTTCTTC. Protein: CASSPTGGGFNEQFF.

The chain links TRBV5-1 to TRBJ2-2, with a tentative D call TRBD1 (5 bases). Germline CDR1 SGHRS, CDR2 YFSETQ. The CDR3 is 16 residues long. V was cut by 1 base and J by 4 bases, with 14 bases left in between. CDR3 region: CASSLLGQFSTGELFF. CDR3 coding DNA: TGCGCCAGCAGCTTGTTGGGGCAGTTCAGCACCGGGGAGCTGTTTTTT.

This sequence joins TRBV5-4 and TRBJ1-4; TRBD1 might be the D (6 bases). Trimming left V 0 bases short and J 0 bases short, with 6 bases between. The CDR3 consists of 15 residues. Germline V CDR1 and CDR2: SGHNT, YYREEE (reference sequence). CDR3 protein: CASSLGTATNEKLFF. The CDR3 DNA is TGTGCCAGCAGCTTGGGGACAGCAACTAATGAAAAACTGTTTTTT.

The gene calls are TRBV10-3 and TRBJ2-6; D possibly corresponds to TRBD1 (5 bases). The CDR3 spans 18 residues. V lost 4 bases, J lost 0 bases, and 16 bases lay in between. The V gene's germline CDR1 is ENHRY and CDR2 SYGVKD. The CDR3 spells CAISALPQGSSGANVLTF. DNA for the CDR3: TGTGCCATCAGTGCCCTCCCGCAGGGAAGCTCTGGGGCCAACGTCCTGACTTTC.

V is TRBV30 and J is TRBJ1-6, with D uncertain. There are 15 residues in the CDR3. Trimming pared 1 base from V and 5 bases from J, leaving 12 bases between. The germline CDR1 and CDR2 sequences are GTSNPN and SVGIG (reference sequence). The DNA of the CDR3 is TGTGCCTGGAGTGACCTGGGCAGCCATAATTCACCCCTCCACTTT. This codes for CAWSDLGSHNSPLHF.

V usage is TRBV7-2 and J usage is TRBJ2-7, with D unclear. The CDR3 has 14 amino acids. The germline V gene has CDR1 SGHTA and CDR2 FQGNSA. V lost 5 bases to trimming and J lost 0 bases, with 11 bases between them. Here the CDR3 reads CASSRERSSYEQYF. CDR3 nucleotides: TGTGCCAGCAGCCGTGAGAGAAGCTCCTACGAGCAGTACTTC.

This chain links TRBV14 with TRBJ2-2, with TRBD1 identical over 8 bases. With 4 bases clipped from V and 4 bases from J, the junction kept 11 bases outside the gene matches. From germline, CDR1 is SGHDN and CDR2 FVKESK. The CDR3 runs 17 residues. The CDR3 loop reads CASSLFEGTGGTGELFF. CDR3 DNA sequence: TGTGCCAGCAGCCTCTTCGAAGGGACAGGCGGCACCGGGGAGCTGTTTTTT.

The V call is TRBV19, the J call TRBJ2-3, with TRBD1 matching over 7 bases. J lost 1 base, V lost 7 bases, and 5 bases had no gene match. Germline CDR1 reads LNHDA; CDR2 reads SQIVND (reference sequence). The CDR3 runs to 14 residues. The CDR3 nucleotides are TGTGCCAGTAAGGTTACAGGGGGCACAGATACGCAGTATTTT. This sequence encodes CASKVTGGTDTQYF.

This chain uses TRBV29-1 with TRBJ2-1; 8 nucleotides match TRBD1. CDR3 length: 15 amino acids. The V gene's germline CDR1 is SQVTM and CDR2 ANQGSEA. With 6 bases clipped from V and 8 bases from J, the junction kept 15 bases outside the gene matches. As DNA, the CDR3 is TGCAGCGTCGGAAGAGGGACAGGTCGGGGCGATGAGCAGTTCTTC. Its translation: CSVGRGTGRGDEQFF.

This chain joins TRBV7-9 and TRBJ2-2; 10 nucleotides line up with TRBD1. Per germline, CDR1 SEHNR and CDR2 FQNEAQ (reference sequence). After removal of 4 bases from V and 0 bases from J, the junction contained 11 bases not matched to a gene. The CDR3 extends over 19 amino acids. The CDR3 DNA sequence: TGTGCCAGCAGCTCTCCAGACAGGGGGCGAAACGCGAACACCGGGGAGCTGTTTTTT. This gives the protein CASSSPDRGRNANTGELFF.

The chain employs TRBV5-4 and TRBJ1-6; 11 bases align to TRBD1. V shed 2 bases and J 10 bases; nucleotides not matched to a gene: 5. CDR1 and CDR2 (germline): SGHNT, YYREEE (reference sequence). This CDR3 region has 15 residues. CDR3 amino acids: CASSLGQGAESPLHF. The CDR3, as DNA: TGTGCCAGCAGCTTAGGACAGGGGGCGGAATCACCCCTCCACTTT.

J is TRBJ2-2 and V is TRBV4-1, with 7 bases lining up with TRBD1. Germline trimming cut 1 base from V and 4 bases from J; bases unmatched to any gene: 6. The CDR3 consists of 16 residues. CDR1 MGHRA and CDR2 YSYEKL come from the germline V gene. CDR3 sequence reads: CASSQVEGAVTGELFF. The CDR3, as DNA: TGCGCCAGCAGCCAAGTTGAGGGGGCGGTCACCGGGGAGCTGTTTTTT.

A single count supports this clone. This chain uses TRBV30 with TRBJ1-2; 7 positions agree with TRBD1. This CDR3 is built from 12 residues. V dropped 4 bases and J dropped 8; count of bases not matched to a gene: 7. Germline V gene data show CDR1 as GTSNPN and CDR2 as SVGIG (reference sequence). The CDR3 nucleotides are TGTGCCTGGACACTTCGACAGGGAGGCTACACCTTC. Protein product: CAWTLRQGGYTF.